Each of the 8 T cell receptor beta chains below was sequenced from the same sample in a study of CD8 T cells in Susac syndrome. Random hexamers served to reverse transcribe about 0.5 to 1 ug RNA. In TCRdb, the immunoSEQ multiplex PCR reads were re-called with MiXCR into one record per CDR3 protein. The repertoire holds roughly 300,000 distinct CDR3 sequences, with roughly 81% as singletons. The sample taken for sequencing was CD8+ T cells from PBMCs. The receptors originated from a human donor with multiple sclerosis.

The CDR3 region is CSVLRDNSYEQYF. The CDR3 nucleotides are TGCAGCGTCTTGCGGGACAACTCCTACGAGCAGTACTTC. The chain couples TRBV29-1 to TRBJ2-7, with D perhaps TRBD1 or TRBD2 (6 bases each). V shed 6 bases and J shed 0 bases, with 12 bases lying between them. In germline, CDR1 is SQVTM, CDR2 ANQGSEA. The CDR3 contains 13 residues.

The chain employs TRBV2 and TRBJ1-2; perhaps TRBD1 as D (5 bases). CDR1 and CDR2 (germline): SNHLY, FYNNEI. This CDR3 comprises 14 residues. V lost 6 bases to trimming and J lost 4 bases, with 15 bases between them. The CDR3 loop is CASRGPGAAYGYTF. CDR3 in DNA: TGTGCCAGCAGGGGCCCCGGGGCGGCCTATGGCTACACCTTC.

This clonotype was counted a few times. The V gene is TRBV6-6, the J gene TRBJ2-3, with D hard to call. Germline CDR1 is MNHNY and CDR2 is SVGAGI (reference sequence). The germline V and J ends were trimmed by 0 bases and 0 bases, with 4 bases remaining between them. CDR3 length: 14 amino acids. CDR3 region: CASSYSSSTDTQYF. In DNA form, the CDR3 reads TGTGCCAGCAGTTACTCTTCTAGCACAGATACGCAGTATTTT.

This chain uses TRBV5-1 with TRBJ2-2, with D possibly being TRBD1 (6 bases). The CDR3 runs 15 residues. The V end lost 4 bases, the J end lost 3 bases, and 13 bases lay between the germline ends. Germline values: CDR1 SGHRS, CDR2 YFSETQ. The CDR3 region has the DNA TGCGCCAGCAGCAGAACCAGACAGGACACCGGGGAGCTGTTTTTT. Its translation: CASSRTRQDTGELFF.

The genes are TRBV6-5 and TRBJ2-4; TRBD2 is a possible D gene (6 bases). Germline CDR1 is MNHEY and CDR2 is SVGAGI. V was shortened by 2 bases and J by 0 bases, with 14 bases between the two germline ends. The CDR3 sequence is 17 residues long. In nucleotides, the CDR3 is TGTGCCAGCAGTTACACCGGGACTCCTCTAGCCAAAAACATTCAGTACTTC. Its protein product is CASSYTGTPLAKNIQYF.

This clonotype was picked up one time. The chain links TRBV7-8 to TRBJ1-1, with 12 bases that match TRBD1. The CDR3 is 18 residues long. Germline V lookup: CDR1 SGHVS, CDR2 FQNEAQ. The junction had 13 bases not matched to a gene; V was cut back by 0 bases and J by 8 bases. CDR3: CASSLALFGTGGKEEAFF. CDR3 coding DNA: TGTGCCAGCAGCTTAGCGCTCTTTGGGACAGGGGGCAAGGAGGAAGCTTTCTTT.

This chain joins TRBV27 and TRBJ2-7, with no clear D. The ends were cut back, 11 bases at V and 4 bases at J, with 15 bases in the middle. The germline CDR1 and CDR2 sequences are MNHEY and SMNVEV (reference sequence). The CDR3 sequence is 12 residues long. CDR3 in amino acids: CAGRRIPYEQYF. The DNA for the CDR3 is TGTGCCGGGCGGCGGATACCATACGAGCAGTACTTC.

V gene TRBV19 combines with J gene TRBJ1-2, with 8 bases aligning to TRBD1. CDR1 and CDR2 from the germline V gene are LNHDA and SQIVND (reference sequence). With V trimmed by 1 base and J by 6 bases, 4 bases remained unmatched. The CDR3 loop spans 14 amino acids. CDR3 region: CASSIAAGGDGYTF. The CDR3 DNA is TGTGCCAGTAGTATAGCCGCAGGGGGCGATGGCTACACCTTC. The whole variable domain, filled in from reference TRBV19 and TRBJ1-2, reads DGGITQSPKYLFRKEGQNVTLSCEQNLNHDAMYWYRQDPGQGLRLIYYSQIVNDFQKGDIAEGYSVSREKKESFPLTVTSAQKNPTAFYLCASSIAAGGDGYTFGSGTRLTVV.